These 21 T cell receptor beta chains originate from one sample sequenced in a study of blood T cell repertoires in COVID-19. TCRdb keeps only in-frame clones here, not all; method: immunoSEQ multiplex PCR. Of 200,000 to 250,000 clones in the sample, approximately 84% were seen once. Specimen: PBMCs or T cells enriched from blood (not recorded which). The receptors here all came from a man between 60 and 70 years old who had recovered from COVID-19.

V gene TRBV27 combines with J gene TRBJ2-5; possibly TRBD1 for D (6 bases). Germline V gene sequence: CDR1 MNHEY, CDR2 SMNVEV (reference sequence). V lost 3 bases and J lost 5, with 10 bases in between. This CDR3 comprises 13 residues. CDR3 amino acids: CASSFTGYETQYF. The CDR3 nucleotides read TGTGCCAGCAGTTTCACAGGGTACGAGACCCAGTACTTC.

The chain has TRBV18 and TRBJ2-1; weak D call: TRBD1 (6 bases). CDR1 is KGHSH and CDR2 is LQKENI in the germline V gene. V lost 1 base and J lost 3, with 13 bases in between. The CDR3 contains 16 residues. The CDR3 nucleotides read TGTGCCAGCTCACCACGAACAAAGGACAGCTACAATGAGCAGTTCTTC. Translation: CASSPRTKDSYNEQFF. The entire variable domain, with the rest obtained from reference TRBV18 and TRBJ2-1, is as follows: NAGVMQNPRHLVRRRGQEARLRCSPMKGHSHVYWYRQLPEEGLKFMVYLQKENIIDESGMPKERFSAEFPKEGPSILRIQQVVRGDSAAYFCASSPRTKDSYNEQFFGPGTRLTVL.

This clone turned up a few times. The chain uses TRBV7-6 and TRBJ2-6; TRBD1 might be the D (6 bases). This CDR3 spans 17 amino acids. V lost 3 bases and J lost 0, with 12 bases in between. Germline-derived CDR1 and CDR2 are SGHVS and FNYEAQ. The CDR3 is CASSLRGMSSGANVLTF. The CDR3 DNA follows: TGTGCCAGCAGCTTGAGGGGGATGAGCTCTGGGGCCAACGTCCTGACTTTC.

This clone was seen once. The chain couples TRBV25-1 to TRBJ1-1; no firm D call. Looked up from germline, CDR1 is MGHDK and CDR2 is SYGVNS. The ends were cut back, 4 bases at V and 3 bases at J, with 9 bases in the middle. This CDR3 has 13 residues. CDR3 coding DNA: TGTGCCAGCAGTGTCCCCCATCACACTGAAGCTTTCTTT. Translation: CASSVPHHTEAFF.

The chain links TRBV5-1 to TRBJ2-1, with 10 bases identical to TRBD1. This CDR3 contains 15 residues. Germline trimming cut 5 bases from V and 6 bases from J; bases unmatched to any gene: 8. Germline CDR1 SGHRS, CDR2 YFSETQ. Here the CDR3 reads CASSTGDRGSNEQFF. The DNA for the CDR3 is TGCGCCAGCAGTACTGGGGACAGGGGCAGCAATGAGCAGTTCTTC.

V and J are TRBV6-6 and TRBJ1-4; 7 bases line up with TRBD1. CDR3 size: 15 residues. Germline V gene sequence: CDR1 MNHNY, CDR2 SVGAGI (reference sequence). The junction had 10 bases not matched to a gene; V was cut back by 6 bases and J by 6 bases. CDR3 amino acids: CASRAPTGKDEKLFF. The CDR3 DNA reads as TGTGCCAGCAGAGCACCGACAGGGAAGGATGAAAAACTGTTTTTT.

The rearrangement uses TRBV4-3 and TRBJ2-5; D perhaps matches TRBD1 (6 bases). CDR1 and CDR2 from the germline V gene are LGHNA and YSLEER. Deletions cut 0 bases from V and 4 bases from J, with 12 bases between. CDR3 length: 15 amino acids. The chain's CDR3 is CASSQDTGKGETQYF. CDR3 coding DNA: TGCGCCAGCAGCCAAGACACAGGGAAAGGAGAGACCCAGTACTTC.

The CDR3 here is CASSWTGWGNTEAFF. The CDR3 DNA follows: TGTGCCAGCAGCTGGACAGGGTGGGGGAACACTGAAGCTTTCTTT. The rearrangement links TRBV5-6 to TRBJ1-1, with 8 bases fitting TRBD1. The germline CDR1 and CDR2 sequences are SGHDT and YYEEEE. The trim removed 3 bases at V and 1 base at J, leaving 5 bases unmatched. This CDR3 region has 15 residues.

The chain uses TRBV3-1 (or the pseudogene TRBV3-2) and TRBJ1-2; no clear D. This CDR3 spans 13 amino acids. Germline lookup yields CDR1 LGHDT and CDR2 YNNKEL (reference sequence). With 1 base removed from V and 5 bases from J, the gap between germline ends came to 8 bases. CDR3 residues: CASSQVGLYGYTF. The CDR3 DNA reads TGTGCCAGCAGCCAAGTCGGGTTGTATGGCTACACCTTC.

This chain joins TRBV4-3 and TRBJ1-2, with 7 bases aligning to TRBD1. The trim removed 3 bases at V and 8 bases at J, leaving 15 bases unmatched. Germline V gene data show CDR1 as LGHNA and CDR2 as YSLEER. The CDR3 has 16 amino acids. The DNA for the CDR3 is TGCGCCAGCAGCCATCCGCGGGGGGACAGCGTTGGAGGCTACACCTTC. Translating it yields CASSHPRGDSVGGYTF.

The V gene is TRBV6-2 or TRBV6-3, the J gene TRBJ1-6, with D maybe TRBD1 (6 bases). Per germline, CDR1 MNHEY and CDR2 SVGEGT. The germline V and J ends were trimmed by 6 bases and 0 bases, with 18 bases remaining between them. CDR3 length: 18 amino acids. The CDR3 nucleotides read TGTGCCAGCAGCCCTCTAGGACAGCAGAGCTCCTATAATTCACCCCTCCACTTT. Translated: CASSPLGQQSSYNSPLHF.

The chain employs TRBV27 and TRBJ2-1, with TRBD2 matching over 8 bases. This CDR3 comprises 16 residues. Germline CDR1 reads MNHEY; CDR2 reads SMNVEV (reference sequence). The trim removed 1 base at V and 9 bases at J, leaving 11 bases unmatched. CDR3 in amino acids: CASSLWVERGRGEQFF. The CDR3 DNA is TGTGCCAGCAGTTTATGGGTAGAGCGGGGGCGTGGTGAGCAGTTCTTC.

The V call is TRBV7-2, the J call TRBJ1-1; D ambiguous. This CDR3 is 14 amino acids long. The germline V gene has CDR1 SGHTA and CDR2 FQGNSA. The V end lost 1 base, the J end lost 4 bases, and 10 bases lay between the germline ends. CDR3 DNA sequence: TGTGCCAGCAGCTTAGGCGCGGGTTCCACTGAAGCTTTCTTT. Its translation: CASSLGAGSTEAFF.

The chain uses TRBV19 and TRBJ1-1; possibly TRBD1 for D (5 bases). The CDR3 has 15 amino acids. Trimming removed 4 bases from V and 0 bases from J, with 12 bases in between. Germline V gene data show CDR1 as LNHDA and CDR2 as SQIVND (reference sequence). The CDR3 here is CASSRRQGVNTEAFF. The CDR3, as DNA: TGTGCCAGTAGTAGGCGACAAGGGGTGAACACTGAAGCTTTCTTT.

The chain carries TRBV24-1 and TRBJ1-5, with D possibly being TRBD1 (6 bases). CDR3 length equals 13 residues. Per germline, CDR1 KGHDR and CDR2 SFDVKD. V was pared by 10 bases and J by 5 bases, with 14 bases between. The CDR3 here is CATAKDRHQPQHF. The CDR3, as DNA: TGTGCCACGGCAAAGGACAGACATCAGCCCCAGCATTTT.

The chain has TRBV27 and TRBJ2-1, with D perhaps matching TRBD2 (7 bases). Trimming cost V 0 bases and J 7 bases, with 13 bases left between them. Germline CDR1 reads MNHEY; CDR2 reads SMNVEV (reference sequence). The CDR3 sequence is 15 residues long. CDR3 sequence reads: CASSLSAGARNEQFF. CDR3 in DNA: TGTGCCAGCAGTTTATCGGCGGGGGCGCGGAATGAGCAGTTCTTC.

This chain uses TRBV6-2 or TRBV6-3 with TRBJ2-1; TRBD2 agrees at 8 bases. CDR1 MNHEY and CDR2 SVGEGT come from the germline V gene. CDR3 size: 15 residues. Losses at the gene ends were 4 bases for V and 2 bases for J; bases not matched to a gene: 4. CDR3 protein: CASSSTSGAYNEQFF. The CDR3 DNA is TGTGCCAGCAGTTCTACTAGCGGAGCCTACAATGAGCAGTTCTTC.

The rearrangement links TRBV7-2 to TRBJ2-1; D possibly corresponds to TRBD2 (6 bases). The CDR3 loop spans 16 amino acids. Per germline, CDR1 SGHTA and CDR2 FQGNSA. Trimming shortened V by 0 bases and J by 0 bases, and 9 bases separated the two germline ends. CDR3 nucleotide sequence: TGTGCCAGCAGCTTAGCGGGGGGTCTCTCCTACAATGAGCAGTTCTTC. It yields the protein CASSLAGGLSYNEQFF.

This chain uses TRBV6-5 with TRBJ2-2, with D possibly TRBD2 on 5 matching bases. The CDR3 sequence is 13 residues long. V was trimmed by 6 bases and J by 5 bases, leaving 10 bases between them. Germline CDR1 and CDR2: MNHEY and SVGAGI. CDR3 DNA sequence: TGTGCCAGCAGGCCTACGGGGACCGGGGAGCTGTTTTTT. Translating it yields CASRPTGTGELFF.

J is TRBJ2-7 and V is TRBV7-2; a weak D match, TRBD1 (6 bases). This CDR3 contains 15 residues. Germline lookup yields CDR1 SGHTA and CDR2 FQGNSA. With 3 bases removed from V and 4 bases from J, the gap between germline ends came to 16 bases. This chain's CDR3 is CASSLGQGLQYEQYF. As DNA, the CDR3 is TGTGCCAGCAGCTTGGGGCAGGGGCTTCAGTACGAGCAGTACTTC.

This clone was recorded only once. V is TRBV6-2 or TRBV6-3 and J is TRBJ1-1; TRBD1 is a possible D gene (5 bases). The CDR3 covers 14 residues. Looked up from germline, CDR1 is MNHEY and CDR2 is SVGEGT. V lost 2 bases, J lost 2 bases, and 9 bases lay in between. In DNA form, the CDR3 reads TGTGCCAGCAGTTACCAGGGCGTAAACACTGAAGCTTTCTTT. Its translation is CASSYQGVNTEAFF.